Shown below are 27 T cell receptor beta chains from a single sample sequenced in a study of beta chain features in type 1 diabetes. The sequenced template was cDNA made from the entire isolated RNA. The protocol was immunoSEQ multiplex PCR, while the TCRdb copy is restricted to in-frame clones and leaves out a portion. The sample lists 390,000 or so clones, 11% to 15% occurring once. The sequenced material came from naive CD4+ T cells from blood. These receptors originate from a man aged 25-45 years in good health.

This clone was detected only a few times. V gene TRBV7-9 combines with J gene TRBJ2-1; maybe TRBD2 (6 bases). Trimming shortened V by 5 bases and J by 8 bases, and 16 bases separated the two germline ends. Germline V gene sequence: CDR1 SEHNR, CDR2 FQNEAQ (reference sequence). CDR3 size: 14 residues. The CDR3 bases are TGTGCCAGCAGCCCGGGCGGGGTGGTCTATGAGCAGTTCTTC. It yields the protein CASSPGGVVYEQFF.

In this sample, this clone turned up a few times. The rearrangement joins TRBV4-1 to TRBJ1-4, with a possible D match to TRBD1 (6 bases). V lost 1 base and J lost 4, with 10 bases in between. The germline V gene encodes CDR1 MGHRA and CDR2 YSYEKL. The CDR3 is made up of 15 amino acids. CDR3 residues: CASSQVQGYNEKLFF. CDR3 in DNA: TGCGCCAGCAGCCAAGTACAGGGATATAATGAAAAACTGTTTTTT.

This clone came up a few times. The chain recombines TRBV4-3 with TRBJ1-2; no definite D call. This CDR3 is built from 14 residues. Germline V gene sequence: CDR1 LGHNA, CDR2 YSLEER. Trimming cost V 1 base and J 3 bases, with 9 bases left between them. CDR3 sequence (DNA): TGCGCCAGCAGCCAAGTCGGTCCAGACTATGGCTACACCTTC. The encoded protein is CASSQVGPDYGYTF.

CDR3 amino acids: CASSKGGETQYF. The CDR3 DNA is TGTGCCAGTAGTAAAGGAGGTGAGACCCAGTACTTC. The rearrangement links TRBV19 to TRBJ2-5; D perhaps matches TRBD2 (5 bases). The CDR3 contains 12 residues. The V end was cut by 4 bases, the J end by 5 bases, with 8 bases between. The V gene's germline CDR1 is LNHDA and CDR2 SQIVND (reference sequence).

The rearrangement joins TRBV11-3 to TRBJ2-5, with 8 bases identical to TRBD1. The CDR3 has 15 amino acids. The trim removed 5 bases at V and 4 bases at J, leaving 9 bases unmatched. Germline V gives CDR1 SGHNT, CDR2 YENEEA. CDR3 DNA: TGTGCCAGCAGCAACCGACAGGGGCTACGAGAGACCCAGTACTTC. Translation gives CASSNRQGLRETQYF.

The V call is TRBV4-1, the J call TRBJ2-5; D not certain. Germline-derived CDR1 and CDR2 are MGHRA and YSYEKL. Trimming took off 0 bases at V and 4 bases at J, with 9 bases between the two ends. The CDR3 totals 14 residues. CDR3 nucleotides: TGCGCCAGCAGCCAAGATGGATTGATAGAGACCCAGTACTTC. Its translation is CASSQDGLIETQYF.

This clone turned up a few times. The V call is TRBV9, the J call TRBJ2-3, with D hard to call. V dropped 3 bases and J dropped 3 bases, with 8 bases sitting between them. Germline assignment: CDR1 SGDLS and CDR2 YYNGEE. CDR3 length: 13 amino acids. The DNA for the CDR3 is TGTGCCAGCAGCGAGTTAAGAACAGATACGCAGTATTTT. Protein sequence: CASSELRTDTQYF.

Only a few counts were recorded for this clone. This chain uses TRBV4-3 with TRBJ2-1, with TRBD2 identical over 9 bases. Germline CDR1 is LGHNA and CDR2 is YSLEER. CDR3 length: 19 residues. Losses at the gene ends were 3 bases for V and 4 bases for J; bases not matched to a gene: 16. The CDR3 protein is CASSHYQGSGRLGYNEQFF. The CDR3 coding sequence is TGCGCCAGCAGCCATTATCAGGGGAGCGGGAGGTTGGGTTACAATGAGCAGTTCTTC.

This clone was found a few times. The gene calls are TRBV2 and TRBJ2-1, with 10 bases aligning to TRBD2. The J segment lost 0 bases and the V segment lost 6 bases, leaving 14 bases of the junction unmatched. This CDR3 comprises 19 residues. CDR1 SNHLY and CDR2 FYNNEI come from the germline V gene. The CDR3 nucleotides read TGTGCCAGCAGCCCCAAAACGCTAGCGGGAGTCAGCTCCTACAATGAGCAGTTCTTC. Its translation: CASSPKTLAGVSSYNEQFF.

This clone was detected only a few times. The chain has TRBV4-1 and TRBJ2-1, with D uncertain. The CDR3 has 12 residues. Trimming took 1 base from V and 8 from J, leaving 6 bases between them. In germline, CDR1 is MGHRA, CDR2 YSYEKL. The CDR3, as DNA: TGCGCCAGCAGCCAAGCAAACGATGAGCAGTTCTTC. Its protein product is CASSQANDEQFF.

The CDR3 loop is CASGRTPGEDQYF. As DNA, the CDR3 is TGTGCCAGCGGCAGGACCCCCGGGGAGGACCAGTACTTC. The chain is built from TRBV5-6 and TRBJ2-5, with TRBD2 as a possible D gene (6 bases). The CDR3 contains 13 residues. CDR1 and CDR2 (germline): SGHDT, YYEEEE. Trimming took off 7 bases at V and 10 bases at J, with 20 bases between the two ends.

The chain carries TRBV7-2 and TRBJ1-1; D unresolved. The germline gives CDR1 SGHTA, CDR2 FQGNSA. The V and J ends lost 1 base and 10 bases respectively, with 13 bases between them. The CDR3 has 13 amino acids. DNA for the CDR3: TGTGCCAGCAGCTTAGATCTCGTCAAAGCAGCTTTCTTT. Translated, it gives CASSLDLVKAAFF.

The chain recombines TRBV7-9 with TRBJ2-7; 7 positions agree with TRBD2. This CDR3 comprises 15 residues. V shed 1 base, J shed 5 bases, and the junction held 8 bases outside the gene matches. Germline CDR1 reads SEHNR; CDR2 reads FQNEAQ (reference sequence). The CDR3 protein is CASSLDHGEGNEQYV. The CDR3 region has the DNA TGTGCCAGCAGCTTAGATCACGGGGAGGGCAACGAGCAGTACGTC.

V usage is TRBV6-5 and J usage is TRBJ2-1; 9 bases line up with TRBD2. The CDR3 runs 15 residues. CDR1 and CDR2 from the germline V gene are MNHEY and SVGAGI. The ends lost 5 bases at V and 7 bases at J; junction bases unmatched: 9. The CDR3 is CASSGLAGAWNEQFF. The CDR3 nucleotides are TGTGCCAGCAGTGGCTTAGCGGGAGCGTGGAATGAGCAGTTCTTC.

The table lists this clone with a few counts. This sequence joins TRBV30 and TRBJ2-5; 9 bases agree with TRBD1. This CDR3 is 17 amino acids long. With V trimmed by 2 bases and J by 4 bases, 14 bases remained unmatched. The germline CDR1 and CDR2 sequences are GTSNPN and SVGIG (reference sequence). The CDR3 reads CAWSIARTGVSGETQYF. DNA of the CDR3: TGTGCCTGGAGTATTGCAAGGACAGGGGTTTCAGGAGAGACCCAGTACTTC.

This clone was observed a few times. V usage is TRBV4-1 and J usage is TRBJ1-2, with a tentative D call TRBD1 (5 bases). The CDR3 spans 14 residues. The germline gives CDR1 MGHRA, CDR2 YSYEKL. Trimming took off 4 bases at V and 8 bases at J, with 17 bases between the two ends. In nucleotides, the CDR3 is TGCGCCAGCAGCCCCAGGGACCTCCAAGGGGGCTACACCTTC. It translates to CASSPRDLQGGYTF.

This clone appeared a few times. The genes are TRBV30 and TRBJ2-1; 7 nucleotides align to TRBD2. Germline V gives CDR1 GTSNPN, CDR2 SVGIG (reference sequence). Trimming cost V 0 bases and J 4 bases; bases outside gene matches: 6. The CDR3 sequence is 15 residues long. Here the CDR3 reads CAWSVSLAEYNEQFF. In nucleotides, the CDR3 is TGTGCCTGGAGTGTAAGCCTAGCGGAATACAATGAGCAGTTCTTC.

CDR3 loop: CASSLADGYNEQFF. CDR3 DNA sequence: TGTGCCAGCAGCCTAGCGGACGGCTACAATGAGCAGTTCTTC. The genes are TRBV9 and TRBJ2-1; 7 positions match TRBD2. V lost 4 bases, J lost 3 bases, and 4 bases stayed unmatched. CDR1 and CDR2 (germline): SGDLS, YYNGEE. This CDR3 contains 14 residues.

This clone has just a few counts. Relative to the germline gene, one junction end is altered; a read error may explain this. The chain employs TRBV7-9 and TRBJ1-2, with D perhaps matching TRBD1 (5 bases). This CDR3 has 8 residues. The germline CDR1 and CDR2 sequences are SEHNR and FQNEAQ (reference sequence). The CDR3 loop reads CASSPGLF. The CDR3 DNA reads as TGTGCCAGCAGCCCGGGGCTGTTC. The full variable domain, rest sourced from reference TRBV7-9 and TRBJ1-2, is DTGVSQNPRHKITKRGQNVTFRCDPISEHNRLYWYRQTLGQGPEFLTYFQNEAQLEKSRLLSDRFSAERPKGSFSTLEIQRTEQGDSAMYLCASSPGLFGSGTRLTVV.

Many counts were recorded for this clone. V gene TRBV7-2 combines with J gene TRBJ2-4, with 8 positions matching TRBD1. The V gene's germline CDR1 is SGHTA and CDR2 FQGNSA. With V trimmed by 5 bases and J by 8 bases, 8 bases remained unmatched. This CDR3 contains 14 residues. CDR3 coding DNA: TGTGCCAGCAGCCCTCGACAGGGGCTAGACATTCAGTACTTC. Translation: CASSPRQGLDIQYF.

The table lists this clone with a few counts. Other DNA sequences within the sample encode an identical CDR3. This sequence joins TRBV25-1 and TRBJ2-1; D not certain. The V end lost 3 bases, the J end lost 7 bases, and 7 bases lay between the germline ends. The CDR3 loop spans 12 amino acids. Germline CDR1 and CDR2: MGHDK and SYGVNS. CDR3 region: CASSDLMNEQFF. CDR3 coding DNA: TGTGCCAGCAGTGATCTAATGAATGAGCAGTTCTTC.

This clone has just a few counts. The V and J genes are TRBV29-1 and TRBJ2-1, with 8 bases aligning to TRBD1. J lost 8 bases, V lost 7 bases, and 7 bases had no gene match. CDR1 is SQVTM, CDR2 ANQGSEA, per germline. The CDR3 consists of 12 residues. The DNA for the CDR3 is TGCAGCGAGTCTACAGGGGGGCATGAGCAGTTCTTC. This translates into CSESTGGHEQFF.

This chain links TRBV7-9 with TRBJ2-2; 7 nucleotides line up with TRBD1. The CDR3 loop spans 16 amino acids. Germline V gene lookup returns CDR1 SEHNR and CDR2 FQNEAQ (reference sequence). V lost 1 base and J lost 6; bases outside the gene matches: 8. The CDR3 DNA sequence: TGTGCCAGCAGCTTAGTTGCTTTCGGGACAGCCGGGGAGCTGTTTTTT. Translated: CASSLVAFGTAGELFF. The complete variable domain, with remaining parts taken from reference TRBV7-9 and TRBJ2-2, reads DTGVSQNPRHKITKRGQNVTFRCDPISEHNRLYWYRQTLGQGPEFLTYFQNEAQLEKSRLLSDRFSAERPKGSFSTLEIQRTEQGDSAMYLCASSLVAFGTAGELFFGEGSRLTVL.

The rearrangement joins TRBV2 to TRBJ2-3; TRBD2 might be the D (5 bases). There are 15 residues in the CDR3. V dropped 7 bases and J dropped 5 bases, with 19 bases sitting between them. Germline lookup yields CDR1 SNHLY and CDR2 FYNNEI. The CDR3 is CASNRASGTLDTQYF. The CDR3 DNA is TGTGCCAGCAATCGGGCGAGCGGCACATTAGATACGCAGTATTTT.

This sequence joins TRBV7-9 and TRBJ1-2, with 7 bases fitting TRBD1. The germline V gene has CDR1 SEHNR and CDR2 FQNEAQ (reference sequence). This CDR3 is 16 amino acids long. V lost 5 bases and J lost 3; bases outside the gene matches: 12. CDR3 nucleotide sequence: TGTGCCAGCAGCCGTGGGACAGTCCCCGCTTACTATGGCTACACCTTC. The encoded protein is CASSRGTVPAYYGYTF.

The CDR3 region is CAWSVSRGNTIYF. In nucleotides, the CDR3 is TGTGCCTGGAGTGTAAGCAGAGGAAACACCATATATTTT. V usage is TRBV30 and J usage is TRBJ1-3; D gene unclear. The germline CDR1 and CDR2 sequences are GTSNPN and SVGIG (reference sequence). Trimming cost V 0 bases and J 4 bases, with 7 bases left between them. The CDR3 covers 13 residues.

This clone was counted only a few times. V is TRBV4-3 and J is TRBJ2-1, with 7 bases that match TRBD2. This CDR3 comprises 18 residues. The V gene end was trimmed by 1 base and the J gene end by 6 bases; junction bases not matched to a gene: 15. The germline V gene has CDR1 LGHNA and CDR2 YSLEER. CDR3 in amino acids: CASSQVGASGGLGNEQFF. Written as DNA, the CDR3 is TGCGCCAGCAGCCAAGTTGGGGCTAGCGGAGGCTTGGGCAATGAGCAGTTCTTC.